This paragraph reports one TCR beta chain. Per germline, CDR1 SGHAT and CDR2 FQNNGV. V shed 1 base and J shed 2 bases, with 14 bases lying between them. The CDR3 contains 16 residues. The assay was immunoSEQ multiplex PCR, and TCRdb's table has in-frame clones only and misses some. The repertoire consists of 55,000 to 70,000 clones, with around 79% occurring once and the leading ten covering 4.5%. The data are from a study of PD-L1 blockade in urothelial cancer. Study context: Patients had undergone 0 to 3 prior chemotherapy regimens. Blood analysis took place 3 weeks (second dose) and 6 weeks after treatment start.

The cohort comprised individuals with locally advanced or metastatic urothelial carcinoma. The sequencing here drew on PBMCs, taken around atezolizumab (anti-PD-L1) treatment. The sequence was obtained from a man between 65 and 79 years old with urothelial cancer. This chain joins TRBV11-2 and TRBJ2-5; a possible D gene is TRBD2 (7 bases). The CDR3 DNA follows: TGTGCCAGCAGCTTAGGAAGGGGGGGAGAACAAGAGACCCAGTACTTC. Encoded protein: CASSLGRGGEQETQYF. Full variable domain (remainder filled in from reference TRBV11-2 and TRBJ2-5): EAGVAQSPRYKIIEKRQSVAFWCNPISGHATLYWYQQILGQGPKLLIQFQNNGVVDDSQLPKDRFSAERLKGVDSTLKIQPAKLEDSAVYLCASSLGRGGEQETQYFGPGTRLLVL.